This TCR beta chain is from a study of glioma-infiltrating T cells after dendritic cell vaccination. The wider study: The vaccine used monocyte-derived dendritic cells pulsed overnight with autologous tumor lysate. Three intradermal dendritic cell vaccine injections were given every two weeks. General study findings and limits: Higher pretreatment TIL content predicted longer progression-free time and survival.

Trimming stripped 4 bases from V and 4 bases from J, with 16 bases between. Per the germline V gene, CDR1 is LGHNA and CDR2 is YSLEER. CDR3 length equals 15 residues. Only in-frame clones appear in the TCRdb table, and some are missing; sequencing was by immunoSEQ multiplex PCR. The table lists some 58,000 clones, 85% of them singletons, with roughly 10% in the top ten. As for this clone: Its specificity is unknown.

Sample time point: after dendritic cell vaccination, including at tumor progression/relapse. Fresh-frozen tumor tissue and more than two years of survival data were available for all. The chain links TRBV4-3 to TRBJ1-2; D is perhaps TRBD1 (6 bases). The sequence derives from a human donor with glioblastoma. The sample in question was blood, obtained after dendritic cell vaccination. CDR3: CASSLDTTGRYGYTF. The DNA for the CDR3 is TGCGCCAGCAGCCTCGACACGACAGGTCGCTATGGCTACACCTTC.